The next 24 T cell receptor beta chains were all read from a single sample in a study of long-term antiretroviral therapy in people with HIV (dated by TCRdb to the early 2020s). Sequencing of the TRB variable region was done with the immunoSEQ hsTCRB v3.0 assay at survey level resolution. Sourced from immuneACCESS, this table was stored by TCRdb with only in-frame sequences that have V and J called. A share of the clones is absent; for the studies checked, an unresolved V gene accounts for under half, and the remainder has no known explanation. The sample records around 23,000 clones, 81% of which are singletons. The top ten hold 5.7% of the sample. The source was unsorted PBMCs, collected 4.4 years after starting antiretroviral therapy. The receptors derive from a man between 25 and 39 years old with HIV.

The sample holds a few counts of this clone. The genes are TRBV19 and TRBJ1-5, with no clear D. V lost 3 bases to trimming and J lost 9 bases, with 12 bases between them. Germline loops: CDR1 LNHDA, CDR2 SQIVND (reference sequence). This CDR3 is 13 amino acids long. The CDR3 nucleotides are TGTGCCAGTAGTATTAGCCCCCGGGCGCCCCAGCATTTT. Translating it yields CASSISPRAPQHF. Looking up the rest from reference TRBV19 and TRBJ1-5 gives the full variable domain: DGGITQSPKYLFRKEGQNVTLSCEQNLNHDAMYWYRQDPGQGLRLIYYSQIVNDFQKGDIAEGYSVSREKKESFPLTVTSAQKNPTAFYLCASSISPRAPQHFGDGTRLSIL.

The chain uses TRBV4-1 and TRBJ1-4; TRBD1 is a possible D gene (6 bases). The CDR3 consists of 18 residues. Germline CDR1 MGHRA, CDR2 YSYEKL. Trimming shortened V by 0 bases and J by 7 bases, and 21 bases separated the two germline ends. The DNA of the CDR3 is TGCGCCAGCAGCCAAGAGGGATTCACAGGGCGACTAGGTGAAAAACTGTTTTTT. This translates into CASSQEGFTGRLGEKLFF.

V usage is TRBV28 and J usage is TRBJ2-2; D gene uncertain. The CDR3 is made up of 14 amino acids. V lost 7 bases to trimming and J lost 5 bases, with 14 bases between them. Germline CDR1 and CDR2: MDHEN and SYDVKM. CDR3 nucleotides: TGTGCCAGCAAGGAATTGGTGGAGACCGGGGAGCTGTTTTTT. It is translated as CASKELVETGELFF.

The rearrangement uses TRBV6-1 and TRBJ2-7; 11 nucleotides match TRBD2. The CDR3 has 17 residues. Germline V CDR1 and CDR2: MNHNS, SASEGT. Trimming cost V 1 base and J 6 bases; bases outside gene matches: 11. The CDR3 sequence: CASSEGASGGSTREQYF. In nucleotides, the CDR3 is TGTGCCAGCAGTGAAGGGGCTAGCGGGGGGTCTACCCGCGAGCAGTACTTC.

The gene calls are TRBV10-3 and TRBJ1-1; unclear D gene. Germline V lookup: CDR1 ENHRY, CDR2 SYGVKD. This CDR3 is 14 amino acids long. V shed 0 bases and J shed 1 base, with 6 bases lying between them. Written as DNA, the CDR3 is TGTGCCATCAGTGAGTCTGGACCGAACACTGAAGCTTTCTTT. Protein sequence: CAISESGPNTEAFF.

Regarding this clone: One end of the junction varies from germline; a read error may be responsible. V usage is TRBV6-1 and J usage is TRBJ1-5; TRBD1 matches at 10 bases. The CDR3 has 13 residues. Germline V lookup: CDR1 MNHNS, CDR2 SASEGT. The CDR3 nucleotides are TGTGCCAGCGGACAGGGGGGCAATCAGTCCCAGCATTTT. Translated: CASGQGGNQSQHF.

V is TRBV5-1 and J is TRBJ2-7, with D possibly TRBD2 on 6 matching bases. V was shortened by 1 base and J by 3 bases, with 8 bases between the two germline ends. Germline V CDR1 and CDR2: SGHRS, YFSETQ. CDR3 length: 13 residues. Here the CDR3 reads CASSLTGVYEQYF. CDR3 bases: TGCGCCAGCAGCTTGACGGGGGTCTACGAGCAGTACTTC.

The chain is built from TRBV10-1 and TRBJ2-3; no clear D gene. V lost 1 base and J lost 6, with 11 bases in between. Germline V lookup: CDR1 WNHNN, CDR2 SYGVQD (reference sequence). This CDR3 comprises 14 residues. The CDR3 DNA follows: TGCGCCAGCAGTGAGTTACCTAGTACCGATACGCAGTATTTT. This gives the protein CASSELPSTDTQYF.

The chain combines TRBV19 with TRBJ2-1; 8 nucleotides align to TRBD1. V dropped 1 base and J dropped 7; count of bases not matched to a gene: 6. CDR3 length equals 15 residues. Germline V CDR1 and CDR2: LNHDA, SQIVND (reference sequence). This CDR3 is CASSIGGQVGNEQFF. CDR3 coding DNA: TGTGCCAGTAGTATAGGGGGACAGGTGGGGAATGAGCAGTTCTTC.

This chain uses TRBV6-5 with TRBJ1-2; no reliable D call. From germline, CDR1 is MNHEY and CDR2 SVGAGI. With 8 bases removed from V and 2 bases from J, the gap between germline ends came to 6 bases. The CDR3 length is 11 residues. CDR3 in DNA: TGTGCCAGCGGGCAAAACTATGGCTACACCTTC. Its protein product is CASGQNYGYTF.

The rearrangement joins TRBV7-9 to TRBJ2-3; no clear D. Germline assignment: CDR1 SEHNR and CDR2 FQNEAQ (reference sequence). V was trimmed by 2 bases and J by 3 bases, leaving 9 bases between them. The CDR3 runs 14 residues. CDR3 protein: CASSLRYKTDTQYF. CDR3 DNA sequence: TGTGCCAGCAGCTTAAGATATAAAACAGATACGCAGTATTTT.

This chain links TRBV18 with TRBJ2-1; TRBD1 might be the D (6 bases). The ends were cut back, 3 bases at V and 6 bases at J, with 21 bases in the middle. Germline CDR1 KGHSH, CDR2 LQKENI. The length of the CDR3 is 17 residues. The CDR3 DNA reads TGTGCCAGCTCACCCCCATCCGGCAGGGGATCGGTCAATGAGCAGTTCTTC. Its protein product is CASSPPSGRGSVNEQFF.

V usage is TRBV19 and J usage is TRBJ1-1; the D gene is possibly TRBD1 (5 bases). CDR3 size: 16 residues. The germline V gene encodes CDR1 LNHDA and CDR2 SQIVND (reference sequence). The V end lost 3 bases, the J end lost 0 bases, and 14 bases lay between the germline ends. The CDR3 DNA sequence: TGTGCCAGTAGTATCCACTATAAGGGGATGAACACTGAAGCTTTCTTT. Its protein is CASSIHYKGMNTEAFF.

The chain is built from TRBV10-3 and TRBJ2-7, with D possibly being TRBD1 (8 bases). V was shortened by 10 bases and J by 2 bases, with 27 bases between the two germline ends. The CDR3 has 17 residues. The germline V gene has CDR1 ENHRY and CDR2 SYGVKD. CDR3 bases: TGTGCCACCATATTCGGGACAGGCGGAAGCGGGACCTACGAGCAGTACTTC. It is translated as CATIFGTGGSGTYEQYF.

The chain couples TRBV4-1 to TRBJ1-1, with D unresolved. The germline CDR1 and CDR2 sequences are MGHRA and YSYEKL. V was shortened by 3 bases and J by 8 bases, with 16 bases between the two germline ends. The CDR3 is 14 residues long. The CDR3 sequence is CASSQGSVVSEAFF. In DNA, the CDR3 is TGCGCCAGCAGCCAGGGAAGTGTAGTGAGCGAAGCTTTCTTT.

V gene TRBV11-2 combines with J gene TRBJ2-1; 12 bases are shared with TRBD2. Trimming cost V 5 bases and J 0 bases; bases outside gene matches: 2. CDR1 is SGHAT, CDR2 FQNNGV, per germline. The CDR3 sequence is 16 residues long. This CDR3 is CASSRTSGTSYNEQFF. In nucleotides, the CDR3 is TGTGCCAGCAGCCGGACTAGCGGGACCTCCTACAATGAGCAGTTCTTC.

The chain combines TRBV6-1 with TRBJ2-7, with TRBD2 matching 11 bases. Germline V CDR1 and CDR2: MNHNS, SASEGT. This CDR3 is built from 17 residues. Trimming took 3 bases from V and 2 from J; bases not matched to a gene: 9. The CDR3 DNA reads as TGTGCCAGCAGTGACGAGGTTCTAGCGGGGGGCCCCTACGAGCAGTACTTC. Translation: CASSDEVLAGGPYEQYF.

This rearrangement joins TRBV6-5 to TRBJ1-1; D is unresolved. The CDR3 runs to 11 residues. The V end lost 4 bases, the J end lost 2 bases, and 2 bases lay between the germline ends. The V gene's germline CDR1 is MNHEY and CDR2 SVGAGI. CDR3 nucleotide sequence: TGTGCCAGCAGTTCAAACACTGAAGCTTTCTTT. This codes for CASSSNTEAFF.

The chain combines TRBV5-1 with TRBJ2-7, with unresolved D. Germline loops: CDR1 SGHRS, CDR2 YFSETQ. There are 15 residues in the CDR3. V was pared by 4 bases and J by 2 bases, with 16 bases between. The CDR3 protein is CASSQTPSSTYEQYF. CDR3 bases: TGCGCCAGCAGCCAGACCCCTAGTAGTACCTACGAGCAGTACTTC.

This rearrangement joins TRBV5-1 to TRBJ2-3; TRBD2 matches at 8 bases. Looked up from germline, CDR1 is SGHRS and CDR2 is YFSETQ. V was clipped by 2 bases and J by 6 bases; unmatched bases: 8. The CDR3 is 15 amino acids. The chain's CDR3 is CASSFWAGGVDTQYF. CDR3 DNA sequence: TGCGCCAGCAGCTTCTGGGCGGGGGGAGTGGATACGCAGTATTTT.

This rearrangement joins TRBV5-1 to TRBJ1-4; 7 nucleotides agree with TRBD1. CDR3 length: 16 amino acids. Trimming at V came to 0 bases and at J to 2 bases, leaving 4 bases not matched to a gene. Per germline, CDR1 SGHRS and CDR2 YFSETQ. The DNA for the CDR3 is TGCGCCAGCAGCTTGGGGGACAGCCTTACTAATGAAAAACTGTTTTTT. Translating gives CASSLGDSLTNEKLFF.

V usage is TRBV5-1 and J usage is TRBJ2-2; 7 bases align to TRBD1. J gave up 2 bases and V 4 bases, and 14 bases lay outside the gene matches. CDR3 length: 18 amino acids. Germline V gene sequence: CDR1 SGHRS, CDR2 YFSETQ. The CDR3 region has the DNA TGCGCCAGCAGCCTGTACCGTAGGACAGGTGATAACACCGGGGAGCTGTTTTTT. Protein product: CASSLYRRTGDNTGELFF.

The J gene is TRBJ2-3, the V gene TRBV11-1; D may be TRBD1 or TRBD2 (6 bases each). The germline CDR1 and CDR2 sequences are SGHAT and FQDESV (reference sequence). The CDR3 length is 16 residues. Trimming pared 4 bases from V and 4 bases from J, leaving 18 bases between. For the CDR3, the DNA is TGTGCCAGCAGCTATAGTTTTGGGGGGCCCGCAGATACGCAGTATTTT. Protein: CASSYSFGGPADTQYF.

The rearrangement links TRBV27 to TRBJ1-2; 9 bases agree with TRBD1. CDR1 is MNHEY and CDR2 is SMNVEV in the germline V gene (reference sequence). The CDR3 spans 15 residues. V was clipped by 3 bases and J by 6 bases; unmatched bases: 8. As DNA, the CDR3 is TGTGCCAGCAGTTTTTCCGGGACAGGGAATCATGGCTACACCTTC. It yields the protein CASSFSGTGNHGYTF.